The 12 T cell receptor beta chains in this list originate from one sample, sequenced in a study of blood T cell repertoires in COVID-19 (dated by TCRdb to about 2020). Library preparation used the immunoSEQ multiplex PCR assay. TCRdb took this table from immuneACCESS and kept in-frame rearrangements with V and J called. Such tables lack part of the clones; where checked against another copy, unresolved V genes explain under half of the gap, and the rest is unexplained. In this sample the table shows about 400,000 clones, approximately 90% of which occur a single time. The biggest ten clones account for around 4.5% of the sample. Material for sequencing was peripheral blood. The source of these receptors is a woman under 40 with acute or convalescent COVID-19.

This clone was detected only once. CDR3: CASTVRGGPTEAFF. The CDR3 coding sequence is TGTGCCAGCACCGTTAGGGGGGGGCCCACTGAAGCTTTCTTT. The rearrangement uses TRBV2 and TRBJ1-1; the D gene is possibly TRBD1 (6 bases). The V end was cut by 7 bases, the J end by 4 bases, with 16 bases between. The CDR3 consists of 14 residues. Germline CDR1 reads SNHLY; CDR2 reads FYNNEI.

This chain connects TRBV6-6 to TRBJ2-1; no clear D gene. Trimming took off 7 bases at V and 5 bases at J, with 27 bases between the two ends. In germline, CDR1 is MNHNY, CDR2 SVGAGI (reference sequence). The CDR3 contains 18 residues. The CDR3 loop is CASIRTYAGSHNDNEQFF. Here the CDR3 DNA reads TGTGCCAGCATTCGAACCTACGCAGGCTCCCATAACGACAATGAGCAGTTCTTC.

V gene TRBV7-3 combines with J gene TRBJ2-6; D gene ambiguous. Trimming pared 0 bases from V and 2 bases from J, leaving 8 bases between. This CDR3 is 16 amino acids long. The germline V gene encodes CDR1 SGHTA and CDR2 FQGTGA. Here the CDR3 DNA reads TGTGCCAGCAGCTTAACCGGGTTCGCTGGGGCCAACGTCCTGACTTTC. The encoded protein is CASSLTGFAGANVLTF.

The V and J genes are TRBV7-9 and TRBJ2-5, with 14 bases identical to TRBD2. Germline assignment: CDR1 SEHNR and CDR2 FQNEAQ (reference sequence). This CDR3 is 18 amino acids long. V dropped 5 bases and J dropped 5; count of bases not matched to a gene: 13. The DNA for the CDR3 is TGTGCCAGCAGCCCCCTGATTCCGGGACTAGCGGGGGTGGAGACCCAGTACTTC. As protein: CASSPLIPGLAGVETQYF.

This rearrangement joins TRBV5-1 to TRBJ2-2; possibly TRBD2 for D (5 bases). V was pared by 3 bases and J by 2 bases, with 11 bases between. This CDR3 spans 15 amino acids. CDR1 and CDR2 (germline): SGHRS, YFSETQ. This chain's CDR3 is CASSSSLGNTGELFF. The CDR3 region has the DNA TGCGCCAGCAGCTCGTCACTAGGTAACACCGGGGAGCTGTTTTTT.

This clone was recorded only once. The chain uses TRBV19 and TRBJ1-1; 10 positions match TRBD1. With V trimmed by 6 bases and J by 10 bases, 2 bases remained unmatched. CDR3 length equals 11 residues. Germline lookup yields CDR1 LNHDA and CDR2 SQIVND (reference sequence). The CDR3 sequence is CASRGDRGAFF. DNA for the CDR3: TGTGCCAGTAGGGGGGACAGGGGAGCTTTCTTT.

The rearrangement joins TRBV2 to TRBJ2-7, with 14 bases fitting TRBD2. The CDR3 totals 18 residues. CDR1 and CDR2 (germline): SNHLY, FYNNEI. V gave up 4 bases and J gave up 3 bases; unmatched junction bases: 11. The CDR3 loop is CASSGTGLAGADRYEQYF. In DNA form, the CDR3 reads TGTGCCAGCAGTGGCACGGGACTAGCGGGGGCCGATCGCTACGAGCAGTACTTC.

This clone was recorded once. The chain employs TRBV10-2 and TRBJ1-5; 7 bases are a match to TRBD1. The germline gives CDR1 WSHSY, CDR2 SAAADI. This CDR3 comprises 15 residues. Germline trimming cut 1 base from V and 7 bases from J; bases unmatched to any gene: 7. CDR3 sequence reads: CASSELRQGRQPQHF. CDR3 in DNA: TGCGCCAGCAGTGAGTTACGACAGGGTCGACAGCCCCAGCATTTT.

This clone was observed a single time. V usage is TRBV6-6 and J usage is TRBJ1-1, with TRBD1 identical over 8 bases. V trimming: 5 bases; J trimming: 3 bases; junction bases outside the gene matches: 14. This CDR3 is 17 amino acids long. Germline V gene lookup returns CDR1 MNHNY and CDR2 SVGAGI (reference sequence). The CDR3 spells CASSPHPRGRRDTEAFF. The CDR3 coding sequence is TGTGCCAGCAGTCCGCATCCCAGGGGGCGTCGCGACACTGAAGCTTTCTTT.

The chain joins TRBV18 to TRBJ1-1; D is perhaps TRBD1 (5 bases). In germline, CDR1 is KGHSH, CDR2 LQKENI. Trimming removed 0 bases at V and 0 bases at J, with 17 bases between. The CDR3 consists of 18 residues. CDR3 DNA: TGTGCCAGCTCACCACCCTCCAGGGTAGGGGTTATGAACACTGAAGCTTTCTTT. This translates into CASSPPSRVGVMNTEAFF.

This sequence joins TRBV30 and TRBJ2-1; TRBD2 agrees at 11 bases. Trimming at V came to 4 bases and at J to 10 bases, leaving 6 bases not matched to a gene. The CDR3 runs to 13 residues. CDR1 is GTSNPN, CDR2 SVGIG, per germline (reference sequence). The CDR3 DNA is TGTGCCTGGACTAGCGGGGGGATTGCGGAGCAGTTCTTC. Protein sequence: CAWTSGGIAEQFF.

This chain connects TRBV14 to TRBJ1-2; D is possibly TRBD1 (6 bases). The ends were cut back, 4 bases at V and 2 bases at J, with 14 bases in the middle. Germline V gives CDR1 SGHDN, CDR2 FVKESK. CDR3 length: 15 residues. CDR3 DNA: TGTGCCAGCAGCCGTTCAGGGGTGGCCAACTATGGCTACACCTTC. The encoded protein is CASSRSGVANYGYTF.